This T cell receptor beta chain was profiled in a study of cytomegalovirus exposure and HLA in healthy donors. Study outcomes and limitations: A later analysis linked a missense DCLRE1C variant to TCR beta V- and J-gene trimming. Researchers counted 164 TCR beta chains as cytomegalovirus-associated. It was assumed in the presence/absence analyses that sequencing depth was roughly uniform across donors. In a later analysis, HLA-C alleles had the fewest associated TCRs, DRB1 alleles the most.

Germline V gene lookup returns CDR1 SGHTA and CDR2 FQGTGA. This CDR3 has 14 residues. V lost 0 bases and J lost 8, with 13 bases in between. Points on this clone: The antigen is unknown.

The primer mix had 60 Vbeta and 13 Jbeta primers. Repertoires were generated with immunoSEQ multiplex PCR, while TCRdb's copy carries only in-frame clones and drops some. The profile shows some 120,000 clones, about four fifths of them singletons. This chain uses TRBV7-3 with TRBJ1-2; tentatively, D is TRBD1 (6 bases). The clonotype originates from a man aged 25-40 years in good health and CMV-seronegative. Input material: PBMCs. CDR3 in amino acids: CASSLTPGEMGYTF. The CDR3 bases are TGTGCCAGCAGCTTAACGCCAGGGGAGATGGGCTACACCTTC.